The clone carrying this T cell receptor (beta chain) came up once. TCRdb keeps only in-frame clones here, not all; method: immunoSEQ multiplex PCR. The sample consists of 72,000 or so clones, just over 85% of them appearing once. From germline, CDR1 is MNHNS and CDR2 SASEGT. This CDR3 comprises 15 residues. Trimming removed 5 bases from V and 1 base from J; junction bases left unmatched: 6. These data come from a study of OX40 agonist ivuxolimab in advanced cancers. The sequence came from an adult with an advanced solid tumor such as melanoma, head and neck, liver or kidney cancer. This sequence joins TRBV6-1 and TRBJ2-7, with TRBD1 matching over 9 bases. The sequenced sample was CD4+ or CD8+ T cells sorted from blood, obtained in a trial of the OX40 agonist ivuxolimab. The CDR3 reads CASSPGGTGSYEQYF. The CDR3 DNA follows: TGTGCCAGCAGTCCCGGCGGGACAGGGTCCTACGAGCAGTACTTC.